Below, 26 T cell receptor beta chains from the same sample are listed, as sequenced in a study of T cell responses to AZD1222 COVID-19 vaccine. Produced via immunoSEQ multiplex PCR; TCRdb's table is partial and in-frame only. The sample carries about 130,000 clones, 75% to 90% recorded once. This specimen consisted of peripheral blood, obtained on day 0 of AZD1222 vaccination. Receptor source: an adult in good health.

This clone has just a few counts. The V and J genes are TRBV7-9 and TRBJ1-1; 12 positions agree with TRBD1. CDR1 is SEHNR, CDR2 FQNEAQ, per germline (reference sequence). The CDR3 extends over 17 amino acids. The trim removed 0 bases at V and 3 bases at J, leaving 5 bases unmatched. This chain's CDR3 is CASSLAGQGAGYTEAFF. The CDR3 region has the DNA TGTGCCAGCAGCTTAGCGGGACAGGGGGCCGGGTACACTGAAGCTTTCTTT.

The J gene is TRBJ2-2, the V gene TRBV3-1 (or the pseudogene TRBV3-2), with a weak D call TRBD2 (7 bases). The CDR3 length is 14 residues. CDR1 is LGHDT, CDR2 YNNKEL, per germline (reference sequence). V dropped 4 bases and J dropped 4 bases, with 10 bases sitting between them. The CDR3 DNA reads as TGTGCCAGCAGCCGGGGAGGGGGCACCGGGGAGCTGTTTTTT. Translating gives CASSRGGGTGELFF.

The V call is TRBV5-4, the J call TRBJ2-7, with D possibly TRBD1 on 5 matching bases. The CDR3 is made up of 11 amino acids. The V end was cut by 6 bases, the J end by 5 bases, with 9 bases between. The germline gives CDR1 SGHNT, CDR2 YYREEE (reference sequence). The CDR3 bases are TGTGCCAGCAACCAGGGCCACGAGCAGTACTTC. This sequence encodes CASNQGHEQYF. Using reference TRBV5-4 and TRBJ2-7 for the parts outside the CDR3, the full variable domain is ETGVTQSPTHLIKTRGQQVTLRCSSQSGHNTVSWYQQALGQGPQFIFQYYREEENGRGNFPPRFSGLQFPNYSSELNVNALELDDSALYLCASNQGHEQYFGPGTRLTVT.

V gene TRBV19 combines with J gene TRBJ1-2, with 9 nucleotides matching TRBD1. CDR1 and CDR2 from the germline V gene are LNHDA and SQIVND (reference sequence). CDR3 length: 16 residues. V dropped 6 bases and J dropped 1; count of bases not matched to a gene: 9. CDR3 in DNA: TGTGCCAGTAGGCCGACCCGGGACAGGGTTAACTATGGCTACACCTTC. Amino acid sequence: CASRPTRDRVNYGYTF.

The chain employs TRBV5-1 and TRBJ2-2; TRBD1 matches 7 bases. Trimming at V came to 2 bases and at J to 3 bases, leaving 4 bases not matched to a gene. From germline, CDR1 is SGHRS and CDR2 YFSETQ. The CDR3 loop spans 15 amino acids. CDR3 nucleotide sequence: TGCGCCAGCAGCTTTCCAGGGGGTTACACCGGGGAGCTGTTTTTT. Translated: CASSFPGGYTGELFF.

The J gene is TRBJ1-3, the V gene TRBV28; no firm D call. Germline V gene data show CDR1 as MDHEN and CDR2 as SYDVKM. V shed 6 bases and J shed 11 bases, with 17 bases lying between them. This CDR3 has 13 residues. CDR3: CASSPPSWSAIYF. DNA of the CDR3: TGTGCCAGCAGCCCACCTTCATGGTCAGCCATATATTTT. Full variable domain (remainder filled in from reference TRBV28 and TRBJ1-3): DVKVTQSSRYLVKRTGEKVFLECVQDMDHENMFWYRQDPGLGLRLIYFSYDVKMKEKGDIPEGYSVSREKKERFSLILESASTNQTSMYLCASSPPSWSAIYFGEGSWLTVV.

The rearrangement links TRBV5-6 to TRBJ1-2; 7 bases fit TRBD1. The CDR3 spans 14 residues. The germline V gene encodes CDR1 SGHDT and CDR2 YYEEEE. The J segment lost 5 bases and the V segment lost 6 bases, leaving 10 bases of the junction unmatched. CDR3 loop: CASNTGQAEYGYTF. CDR3 sequence (DNA): TGTGCCAGCAACACCGGACAGGCCGAGTATGGCTACACCTTC.

This clone appeared many times. V and J are TRBV2 and TRBJ2-5, with a weak D call TRBD1 (6 bases). The CDR3 totals 14 residues. Germline V lookup: CDR1 SNHLY, CDR2 FYNNEI. V was clipped by 3 bases and J by 4 bases, with 12 bases between them. Here the CDR3 reads CASSDRGRGETQYF. The DNA of the CDR3 is TGTGCCAGCAGTGATCGTGGCAGGGGAGAGACCCAGTACTTC. The whole variable domain, remainder taken from reference TRBV2 and TRBJ2-5, is EPEVTQTPSHQVTQMGQEVILRCVPISNHLYFYWYRQILGQKVEFLVSFYNNEISEKSEIFDDQFSVERPDGSNFTLKIRSTKLEDSAMYFCASSDRGRGETQYFGPGTRLLVL.

The chain joins TRBV3-1 (or the pseudogene TRBV3-2) to TRBJ1-1, with D possibly matching TRBD1 (5 bases). Germline CDR1 LGHDT, CDR2 YNNKEL (reference sequence). The CDR3 totals 13 residues. The V gene lost 4 bases and the J gene lost 4 bases, with 10 bases spanning the gap. The CDR3 bases are TGTGCCAGCAGCCCCAGGGACGGCACTGAAGCTTTCTTT. Its protein is CASSPRDGTEAFF.

This sequence joins TRBV3-1 (or the pseudogene TRBV3-2) and TRBJ2-2; 11 bases are a match to TRBD2. This CDR3 contains 16 residues. Germline CDR1 LGHDT, CDR2 YNNKEL (reference sequence). V lost 0 bases and J lost 6; bases outside the gene matches: 3. As DNA, the CDR3 is TGTGCCAGCAGCCAAGAGAGGACTAGCGGGTCCGGGGAGCTGTTTTTT. Amino acid sequence: CASSQERTSGSGELFF.

The V call is TRBV10-3, the J call TRBJ2-2, with 9 bases fitting TRBD2. CDR1 and CDR2 (germline): ENHRY, SYGVKD. This CDR3 spans 16 amino acids. V lost 3 bases to trimming and J lost 6 bases; unmatched junction nucleotides: 8. The CDR3 protein is CAISEGVAGASGELFF. In DNA form, the CDR3 reads TGTGCCATCAGTGAAGGGGTAGCGGGGGCGTCCGGGGAGCTGTTTTTT.

This CDR3 is CASSDLVAGVEQYF. The CDR3 DNA reads as TGTGCCAGCAGTGATCTCGTAGCGGGGGTTGAGCAGTACTTC. This chain uses TRBV2 with TRBJ2-7; TRBD2 agrees at 9 bases. Trimming removed 3 bases from V and 7 bases from J; junction bases left unmatched: 7. CDR1 is SNHLY and CDR2 is FYNNEI in the germline V gene. The CDR3 covers 14 residues.

The chain carries TRBV6-1 and TRBJ2-5; TRBD1 is a possible D gene (5 bases). CDR3 length equals 16 residues. Trimming removed 4 bases from V and 1 base from J, with 16 bases in between. Germline V gene sequence: CDR1 MNHNS, CDR2 SASEGT. The chain's CDR3 is CASSVGSRALQETQYF. CDR3 nucleotide sequence: TGTGCCAGCAGTGTCGGCAGCAGGGCTCTCCAAGAGACCCAGTACTTC.

V is TRBV4-2 and J is TRBJ2-7; D is ambiguous. The CDR3 has 14 amino acids. The germline V gene has CDR1 LGHNA and CDR2 YNFKEQ. V lost 0 bases, J lost 0 bases, and 6 bases lay in between. The chain's CDR3 is CASSQEAVSYEQYF. The CDR3 DNA sequence: TGTGCCAGCAGCCAAGAGGCAGTCTCCTACGAGCAGTACTTC.

This chain links TRBV27 with TRBJ1-5; tentatively, D is TRBD1 (5 bases). CDR3 length: 13 residues. V gave up 5 bases and J gave up 9 bases, with 14 bases separating them. Germline V gives CDR1 MNHEY, CDR2 SMNVEV (reference sequence). The CDR3 loop reads CASSEGPLWPQHF. CDR3 coding DNA: TGTGCCAGCAGTGAGGGACCGCTTTGGCCCCAGCATTTT.

This clone was observed a few times. This rearrangement joins TRBV2 to TRBJ1-4, with 7 bases that match TRBD1. The germline gives CDR1 SNHLY, CDR2 FYNNEI. CDR3 length equals 15 residues. V was pared by 7 bases and J by 8 bases, with 13 bases of the junction left unmatched. The CDR3 loop reads CASTLEDRIEEKLFF. Written as DNA, the CDR3 is TGTGCCAGCACGCTTGAGGACAGGATAGAGGAAAAACTGTTTTTT.

The genes are TRBV18 and TRBJ1-1, with 7 bases lining up with TRBD1. With V trimmed by 3 bases and J by 3 bases, 7 bases remained unmatched. Germline V gene data show CDR1 as KGHSH and CDR2 as LQKENI. This CDR3 spans 15 amino acids. CDR3 coding DNA: TGTGCCAGCTCACCCCCGACAGGGAGAGACACTGAAGCTTTCTTT. Its protein is CASSPPTGRDTEAFF.

The genes are TRBV5-1 and TRBJ2-7; TRBD1 matches 12 bases. Germline lookup yields CDR1 SGHRS and CDR2 YFSETQ. V was pared by 3 bases and J by 0 bases, with 4 bases of the junction left unmatched. CDR3 size: 16 residues. The CDR3: CASSSRDRGPSYEQYF. CDR3 nucleotide sequence: TGCGCCAGCAGCTCCCGGGACAGGGGGCCCTCCTACGAGCAGTACTTC.

The rearrangement uses TRBV5-1 and TRBJ2-3, with 8 bases that match TRBD2. V lost 2 bases and J lost 2; bases outside the gene matches: 4. The germline gives CDR1 SGHRS, CDR2 YFSETQ. The CDR3 loop spans 15 amino acids. CDR3 sequence: CASSLTSGYTDTQYF. The CDR3 DNA reads as TGCGCCAGCAGCTTAACTAGCGGATACACAGATACGCAGTATTTT.

This chain uses TRBV11-3 with TRBJ2-1, with D unresolved. V was clipped by 0 bases and J by 0 bases, with 6 bases between them. Per germline, CDR1 SGHNT and CDR2 YENEEA. This CDR3 is 15 amino acids long. CDR3 protein: CASSLDSLSYNEQFF. DNA of the CDR3: TGTGCCAGCAGCTTAGATTCTCTCTCCTACAATGAGCAGTTCTTC.

In regard to this clone: Because it lacks the conserved phenylalanine or tryptophan at the end, this CDR3 is likely a read error. No DNA is shown, since the ends of the CDR3 on it are uncertain; the CDR3 is the one TCRdb lists. The CDR3 here is CASRKGRTLDI. The rearrangement uses TRBV2 and TRBJ1-2. Germline-derived CDR1 and CDR2 are SNHLY and FYNNEI. 11 amino acids form the CDR3, both terminal residues included.

The V and J genes are TRBV24-1 and TRBJ1-2; D gene uncertain. Germline CDR1 is KGHDR and CDR2 is SFDVKD. V lost 3 bases and J 7 bases, leaving 11 bases between the germline ends. The CDR3 sequence is 13 residues long. The CDR3 loop reads CATSDGSVAGYTF. The CDR3 coding sequence is TGTGCCACCAGTGATGGGAGCGTGGCTGGCTACACCTTC.

The genes are TRBV2 and TRBJ1-4; D not resolved. From germline, CDR1 is SNHLY and CDR2 FYNNEI. V was cut by 3 bases and J by 3 bases, with 5 bases left in between. The CDR3 totals 13 residues. The CDR3 region is CASSDVSNEKLFF. The CDR3 DNA follows: TGTGCCAGCAGTGATGTCTCTAATGAAAAACTGTTTTTT.

The V call is TRBV6-1, the J call TRBJ1-2; D not certain. Trimming shortened V by 1 base and J by 8 bases, and 14 bases separated the two germline ends. CDR1 and CDR2 from the germline V gene are MNHNS and SASEGT. The CDR3 contains 14 residues. The CDR3 nucleotides read TGTGCCAGCAGTGAAGGGGGAACCTCGGGGGGCTACACCTTC. Its translation is CASSEGGTSGGYTF.

The rearrangement uses TRBV7-3 and TRBJ2-4; D gene uncertain. Germline loops: CDR1 SGHTA, CDR2 FQGTGA. Deletions cut 1 base from V and 9 bases from J, with 13 bases between. The CDR3 covers 14 residues. CDR3 sequence (DNA): TGTGCCAGCAGCTTAAATGGGCCGCAAGGCATTCAGTACTTC. As protein: CASSLNGPQGIQYF.

The chain links TRBV28 to TRBJ1-1, with 12 bases aligning to TRBD1. The CDR3 extends over 16 amino acids. The germline CDR1 and CDR2 sequences are MDHEN and SYDVKM. V was clipped by 6 bases and J by 7 bases; unmatched bases: 12. The CDR3, as DNA: TGTGCCAGCAGCACGCCCGGGACAGGGGGCGCGGGTGAAGCTTTCTTT. It translates to CASSTPGTGGAGEAFF.